This passage covers 21 T cell receptor beta chains from one sample sequenced in a study of blood T cells in healthy people across ages. The authors ran a second PCR of about 7 to 11 cycles using a sample-barcoded 5' primer and a J-beta primer mix. Each CDR3 protein is one row after TCRdb ran MiXCR on the 5' RACE reads. The repertoire holds fewer than 2,000,000 distinct CDR3 sequences, more than 35% seen once, with 23% in the top ten. The specimen was blood. The receptors derive from a human donor in good health.

Only a few counts were recorded for this clonotype. The chain uses TRBV5-1 and TRBJ2-3; D may be TRBD1 (5 bases). The CDR3 spans 12 residues. CDR1 and CDR2 from the germline V gene are SGHRS and YFSETQ. V was pared by 7 bases and J by 5 bases, with 11 bases between. This CDR3 reads CASAGRVDTQYF. CDR3 nucleotide sequence: TGCGCCAGCGCCGGCAGGGTAGATACGCAGTATTTT. Filled out from reference TRBV5-1 and TRBJ2-3, the complete variable domain reads KAGVTQTPRYLIKTRGQQVTLSCSPISGHRSVSWYQQTPGQGLQFLFEYFSETQRNKGNFPGRFSGRQFSNSRSEMNVSTLELGDSALYLCASAGRVDTQYFGPGTRLTVL.

The rearrangement uses TRBV29-1 and TRBJ1-2; TRBD1 might be the D (5 bases). This CDR3 region has 14 residues. The germline CDR1 and CDR2 sequences are SQVTM and ANQGSEA. V dropped 2 bases and J dropped 6 bases, with 16 bases sitting between them. Written as DNA, the CDR3 is TGCAGCGTTGAACCCTCGAGACAGCTAGATGGCTACACCTTC. Amino acids: CSVEPSRQLDGYTF.

The chain is built from TRBV5-6 and TRBJ1-5; 7 bases match TRBD1. The V and J ends lost 0 bases and 1 base, in that order; junction bases with no gene match: 10. Per the germline V gene, CDR1 is SGHDT and CDR2 is YYEEEE. The CDR3 runs 18 residues. The CDR3 nucleotides read TGTGCCAGCAGCTTGGGGGCAGGGGGTTTGGTGAGCAATCAGCCCCAGCATTTT. Protein: CASSLGAGGLVSNQPQHF.

The gene calls are TRBV11-2 and TRBJ2-1; TRBD2 might be the D (5 bases). Germline CDR1 SGHAT, CDR2 FQNNGV. V lost 3 bases to trimming and J lost 13 bases, with 16 bases between them. This CDR3 region has 13 residues. CDR3 amino acids: CASSLSKGETQFF. The CDR3 DNA is TGTGCCAGCAGCTTGAGTAAGGGAGAGACCCAGTTCTTC.

This chain links TRBV7-2 with TRBJ2-1; 9 bases map to TRBD1. The J segment lost 2 bases and the V segment lost 5 bases, leaving 4 bases of the junction unmatched. CDR1 SGHTA and CDR2 FQGNSA come from the germline V gene. This CDR3 region has 15 residues. The CDR3 sequence: CASSANRGPYNEQFF. The CDR3 DNA sequence: TGTGCCAGCAGCGCTAACAGGGGGCCCTACAATGAGCAGTTCTTC.

The V and J genes are TRBV2 and TRBJ1-2; D is unresolved. The germline gives CDR1 SNHLY, CDR2 FYNNEI. V lost 3 bases to trimming and J lost 5 bases, with 10 bases between them. CDR3 length: 13 amino acids. The chain's CDR3 is CASSDIGLYGYTF. CDR3 sequence (DNA): TGTGCCAGCAGTGATATCGGGTTATATGGCTACACCTTC.

J is TRBJ1-2 and V is TRBV10-3; no reliable D call. CDR3 length equals 14 residues. CDR1 is ENHRY and CDR2 is SYGVKD in the germline V gene. V lost 0 bases to trimming and J lost 3 bases, with 8 bases between them. The CDR3 sequence: CAISESGGYYGYTF. In nucleotides, the CDR3 is TGTGCCATCAGTGAGTCGGGAGGCTACTATGGCTACACCTTC.

This clonotype was counted between two and nine times. The chain joins TRBV29-1 to TRBJ2-4; D ambiguous. The CDR3 has 11 residues. V was clipped by 6 bases and J by 5 bases, with 8 bases between them. Germline loops: CDR1 SQVTM, CDR2 ANQGSEA. The CDR3 spells CSVATQNIQYF. The DNA for the CDR3 is TGCAGCGTAGCGACCCAAAACATTCAGTACTTC.

A few counts support this clonotype. The rearrangement joins TRBV7-2 to TRBJ2-3, with 8 bases lining up with TRBD1. The CDR3 consists of 16 residues. Germline loops: CDR1 SGHTA, CDR2 FQGNSA. V dropped 4 bases and J dropped 5; count of bases not matched to a gene: 11. The CDR3: CASSSQGALRGDTQYF. The CDR3 DNA follows: TGTGCCAGCAGCTCTCAGGGGGCCCTCCGAGGAGATACGCAGTATTTT.

This clonotype was picked up a small number of times. J is TRBJ2-1 and V is TRBV4-3; the match to TRBD2 covers 8 bases. V was pared by 4 bases and J by 0 bases, with 5 bases of the junction left unmatched. The length of the CDR3 is 16 residues. Germline assignment: CDR1 LGHNA and CDR2 YSLEER. DNA for the CDR3: TGCGCCAGCAGCCCCAGTAGCGGGGACTCCTACAATGAGCAGTTCTTC. It is translated as CASSPSSGDSYNEQFF.

The V gene is TRBV14, the J gene TRBJ2-7; D uncertain. V lost 0 bases, J lost 3 bases, and 15 bases lay in between. Germline loops: CDR1 SGHDN, CDR2 FVKESK. There are 16 residues in the CDR3. The CDR3 nucleotides read TGTGCCAGCAGCCAAGATCCCCGACATAGCTTCTACGAGCAGTACTTC. Translation: CASSQDPRHSFYEQYF.

Of note for this clonotype: At one end the junction does not follow the germline gene, possibly because of a read error. The genes are TRBV10-3 and TRBJ2-1, with D perhaps TRBD1 (5 bases). Germline CDR1 and CDR2: ENHRY and SYGVKD. There are 14 residues in the CDR3. As DNA, the CDR3 is TGCGCCATCTCAGGGTCGAGCTCCTACAATGAGCAGTTCTTC. Protein sequence: CAISGSSSYNEQFF.

CDR3 in amino acids: CASSQALQGSSYEQYF. The CDR3 coding sequence is TGCGCCAGCAGCCAAGCGCTCCAGGGCAGCTCCTACGAGCAGTACTTC. The rearrangement uses TRBV4-1 and TRBJ2-7, with a tentative D call TRBD1 (5 bases). The CDR3 loop spans 16 amino acids. V was trimmed by 1 base and J by 0 bases, leaving 13 bases between them. The germline V gene encodes CDR1 MGHRA and CDR2 YSYEKL.

The CDR3 sequence: CASSPNRVTGTNVLTF. CDR3 DNA sequence: TGTGCCAGCAGTCCAAACAGGGTTACCGGGACCAACGTCCTGACTTTC. V usage is TRBV28 and J usage is TRBJ2-6, with D perhaps matching TRBD1 (6 bases). Trimming shortened V by 5 bases and J by 8 bases, and 19 bases separated the two germline ends. CDR1 and CDR2 from the germline V gene are MDHEN and SYDVKM. CDR3 length: 16 residues.

This clonotype was observed a single time. The chain recombines TRBV11-2 with TRBJ2-1; no clear D gene. Trimming left V 2 bases short and J 8 bases short, with 7 bases between. In germline, CDR1 is SGHAT, CDR2 FQNNGV. CDR3 length equals 12 residues. The CDR3 DNA follows: TGTGCCAGCAGCTTAAGTAGTCATGAGCAGTTCTTC. It specifies CASSLSSHEQFF.

This clonotype came up a few times. The chain couples TRBV7-9 to TRBJ1-6; D is uncertain. Germline V gives CDR1 SEHNR, CDR2 FQNEAQ (reference sequence). The CDR3 is 12 residues long. V shed 2 bases and J shed 13 bases, with 9 bases lying between them. This chain's CDR3 is CASSLQLRPLHF. CDR3 sequence (DNA): TGTGCCAGCAGCTTACAACTGCGGCCCCTCCACTTT.

In its sample, this clonotype was seen a few times. The J gene is TRBJ2-7, the V gene TRBV20-1, with 12 bases aligning to TRBD2. With 6 bases clipped from V and 8 bases from J, the junction kept 14 bases outside the gene matches. Germline lookup yields CDR1 DFQATT and CDR2 SNEGSKA (reference sequence). The CDR3 is made up of 15 amino acids. DNA for the CDR3: TGCAGTGCGAAACCCCTGACTAGCGGGAGTTACAAGCAGTACTTC. Its translation: CSAKPLTSGSYKQYF.

This clonotype was observed a few times. The V and J genes are TRBV5-1 and TRBJ2-5; D tentatively reads TRBD1 or TRBD2 (5 bases each). The CDR3 spans 15 residues. The ends were cut back, 6 bases at V and 3 bases at J, with 18 bases in the middle. The germline V gene has CDR1 SGHRS and CDR2 YFSETQ. DNA of the CDR3: TGCGCCAGCAAATCTGGCACCGAGGGGAAAGAGACCCAGTACTTC. It encodes CASKSGTEGKETQYF.

The chain is built from TRBV20-1 and TRBJ2-4; D is possibly TRBD1 (5 bases). Judging by the DNA end, TRBJ2-7 fits better; the J call may be wrong. Germline V gene data show CDR1 as DFQATT and CDR2 as SNEGSKA (reference sequence). The CDR3 has 13 residues. The CDR3 DNA follows: TGCAGTGCTAGAGATTGGGGCGCCTACGAGCAGTACTTC. This encodes CSARDWGAYEQYF.

This chain uses TRBV28 with TRBJ2-3; D perhaps matches TRBD1 (5 bases). The CDR3 covers 14 residues. Germline V gene data show CDR1 as MDHEN and CDR2 as SYDVKM. V was trimmed by 5 bases and J by 4 bases, leaving 13 bases between them. CDR3 protein: CASSPPWGPDTQYF. In DNA, the CDR3 is TGTGCCAGCAGTCCCCCTTGGGGCCCAGATACGCAGTATTTT.

Only a few counts were recorded for this clonotype. The rearrangement links TRBV20-1 to TRBJ2-7; 10 bases align to TRBD2. Germline V gene sequence: CDR1 DFQATT, CDR2 SNEGSKA (reference sequence). With 6 bases clipped from V and 3 bases from J, the junction kept 8 bases outside the gene matches. The CDR3 spans 14 residues. The CDR3 sequence: CSATRGTSVYEQYF. Here the CDR3 DNA reads TGCAGTGCCACACGCGGGACTAGCGTCTACGAGCAGTACTTC.